The clone carrying this T cell receptor beta chain was detected many times. Its specificity is not known. TCRdb reprocessed the reads with MiXCR, giving one entry per CDR3 protein. The data contain about 700,000 distinct CDR3 sequences, about 33% of them singletons. This record belongs to a study of T cell repertoires in cytomegalovirus infection. V shed 5 bases, J shed 10 bases, and the junction held 8 bases outside the gene matches. Germline lookup yields CDR1 SGHTA and CDR2 FQGNSA. The CDR3 has 13 amino acids. The rearrangement links TRBV7-2 to TRBJ2-1; 7 bases fit TRBD1. The specimen comprised cultured PBMCs, sampled from culture after CMV antigen stimulation. The sequence was obtained from a human donor in good health (CMV status not recorded). Some clones in this sample may be carry-over from other donors' samples. The CDR3 coding sequence is TGTGCCAGCAGCCCCCGGGACAGCTTCGAGCAGTTCTTC. Its protein is CASSPRDSFEQFF.